One and the same sample provided the 32 T cell receptor beta chains below, sequenced in a study of cytomegalovirus exposure and HLA in healthy donors. Primers: 60 Vbeta forward and 13 Jbeta reverse. Here immunoSEQ multiplex PCR was the method, and the copy in TCRdb shows in-frame clones only, minus some. The sample lists 120,000 or so clones; about a sixth were seen once. The sequenced sample consisted of PBMCs. These receptor sequences come from a female donor in good health and CMV-seropositive.

The chain combines TRBV5-1 with TRBJ1-1; 7 bases align to TRBD1. Germline V gene lookup returns CDR1 SGHRS and CDR2 YFSETQ. Trimming cost V 2 bases and J 3 bases; bases outside gene matches: 10. The CDR3 loop spans 16 amino acids. The CDR3 region has the DNA TGCGCCAGCAGCTTTGTCCAGGGGGAAGGTGACACTGAAGCTTTCTTT. Translation gives CASSFVQGEGDTEAFF.

The V and J genes are TRBV7-2 and TRBJ1-4; D is unresolved. The germline V gene encodes CDR1 SGHTA and CDR2 FQGNSA. This CDR3 is 13 amino acids long. Trimming pared 5 bases from V and 3 bases from J, leaving 7 bases between. The CDR3 loop is CASSPGANEKLFF. DNA of the CDR3: TGTGCCAGCAGCCCCGGGGCTAATGAAAAACTGTTTTTT.

The chain links TRBV29-1 to TRBJ1-2; 7 bases are shared with TRBD1. Germline V gene data show CDR1 as SQVTM and CDR2 as ANQGSEA. This CDR3 spans 16 amino acids. Losses at the gene ends were 0 bases for V and 2 bases for J; bases not matched to a gene: 9. CDR3 protein: CSVEDGTRGANYGYTF. The CDR3 bases are TGCAGCGTTGAAGATGGGACCAGGGGGGCAAACTATGGCTACACCTTC.

This chain joins TRBV4-3 and TRBJ2-4; 11 bases match TRBD1. The CDR3 loop spans 16 amino acids. The germline gives CDR1 LGHNA, CDR2 YSLEER. Trimming removed 4 bases from V and 2 bases from J; junction bases left unmatched: 4. The CDR3 spells CASSPRTGGSKNIQYF. The CDR3, as DNA: TGCGCCAGCAGCCCCCGGACAGGGGGCTCCAAAAACATTCAGTACTTC.

Only a few counts were recorded for this clone. The rearrangement links TRBV5-1 to TRBJ2-6, with a possible D match to TRBD1 (5 bases). In germline, CDR1 is SGHRS, CDR2 YFSETQ. CDR3 length equals 15 residues. V lost 2 bases and J lost 0, with 6 bases in between. CDR3 in amino acids: CASSFTGSGANVLTF. The CDR3 coding sequence is TGCGCCAGCAGCTTCACAGGCTCTGGGGCCAACGTCCTGACTTTC.

This clone was seen only a few times. J is TRBJ2-1 and V is TRBV28; the match to TRBD1 covers 9 bases. Per the germline V gene, CDR1 is MDHEN and CDR2 is SYDVKM. CDR3 length: 15 amino acids. Unmatched junction bases numbered 2, after V lost 2 bases and J lost 3 bases. CDR3 amino acids: CASSLGTGFYNEQFF. The CDR3 nucleotides are TGTGCCAGCAGTTTAGGGACAGGGTTCTACAATGAGCAGTTCTTC.

The chain combines TRBV4-3 with TRBJ2-1; 9 nucleotides line up with TRBD2. Germline CDR1 is LGHNA and CDR2 is YSLEER. V gave up 4 bases and J gave up 3 bases; unmatched junction bases: 1. This CDR3 region has 14 residues. The CDR3 loop reads CASSPSGNYNEQFF. The CDR3 nucleotides read TGCGCCAGCAGCCCTAGCGGGAACTACAATGAGCAGTTCTTC.

The chain uses TRBV9 and TRBJ1-1; tentatively, D is TRBD1 (5 bases). The CDR3 has 16 residues. Deletions cut 0 bases from V and 0 bases from J, with 12 bases between. Germline V CDR1 and CDR2: SGDLS, YYNGEE. CDR3: CASSVATGGVNTEAFF. The DNA for the CDR3 is TGTGCCAGCAGCGTAGCTACTGGGGGGGTGAACACTGAAGCTTTCTTT. Filled out from reference TRBV9 and TRBJ1-1, the complete variable domain reads DSGVTQTPKHLITATGQRVTLRCSPRSGDLSVYWYQQSLDQGLQFLIQYYNGEERAKGNILERFSAQQFPDLHSELNLSSLELGDSALYFCASSVATGGVNTEAFFGQGTRLTVV.

This rearrangement joins TRBV2 to TRBJ2-1; D gene unclear. V was trimmed by 4 bases and J by 4 bases, leaving 11 bases between them. The germline V gene has CDR1 SNHLY and CDR2 FYNNEI. The CDR3 contains 14 residues. The CDR3 protein is CASSGPAEYNEQFF. The CDR3 DNA sequence: TGTGCCAGCAGTGGTCCGGCGGAGTACAATGAGCAGTTCTTC.

This clone was seen a few times. The V gene is TRBV15, the J gene TRBJ1-1; possibly TRBD1 for D (6 bases). The CDR3 is made up of 13 amino acids. Trimming took off 4 bases at V and 3 bases at J, with 9 bases between the two ends. CDR1 and CDR2 from the germline V gene are LNHNV and YYDKDF (reference sequence). As DNA, the CDR3 is TGTGCCACCAGCACAACAGGGCACACTGAAGCTTTCTTT. This translates into CATSTTGHTEAFF.

This clone came up a few times. The rearrangement joins TRBV27 to TRBJ2-7; 12 bases align to TRBD2. CDR3 length: 16 amino acids. V gave up 6 bases and J gave up 3 bases; unmatched junction bases: 9. CDR1 is MNHEY, CDR2 SMNVEV, per germline (reference sequence). The chain's CDR3 is CASSRGLAGGVYEQYF. CDR3 DNA sequence: TGTGCCAGCAGCCGGGGGCTAGCGGGAGGGGTCTACGAGCAGTACTTC.

V is TRBV7-2 and J is TRBJ2-2; maybe TRBD1 (5 bases). Germline CDR1 reads SGHTA; CDR2 reads FQGNSA. The CDR3 is 17 residues long. Trimming removed 5 bases at V and 0 bases at J, with 16 bases between. The CDR3 region has the DNA TGTGCCAGCAGCCTCGGTATTAGGGGTGCGAACACCGGGGAGCTGTTTTTT. Amino acids: CASSLGIRGANTGELFF.

The sample holds a few counts of this clone. V is TRBV27 and J is TRBJ2-5; TRBD2 aligns across 7 bases. The end of the DNA is better explained by TRBJ2-7, so the J call may be wrong. The germline V gene encodes CDR1 MNHEY and CDR2 SMNVEV (reference sequence). The CDR3 contains 16 residues. The DNA of the CDR3 is TGTGCCAGCAGTTTATTAAGTACTAGCGCCTCCTACGAGCAGTACTTC. Encoded protein: CASSLLSTSASYEQYF.

In its sample, this clone was seen a few times. The chain employs TRBV27 and TRBJ1-1; 9 nucleotides line up with TRBD1. The trim removed 6 bases at V and 3 bases at J, leaving 2 bases unmatched. CDR3 length: 13 amino acids. The germline CDR1 and CDR2 sequences are MNHEY and SMNVEV (reference sequence). CDR3 sequence reads: CASSRQGDTEAFF. The CDR3 DNA follows: TGTGCCAGCAGCCGACAGGGGGACACTGAAGCTTTCTTT.

This clone has only a few counts. The chain employs TRBV30 and TRBJ2-2, with 11 bases that match TRBD2. The CDR3 contains 17 residues. CDR1 is GTSNPN and CDR2 is SVGIG in the germline V gene (reference sequence). Trimming at V came to 4 bases and at J to 0 bases, leaving 7 bases not matched to a gene. CDR3 sequence reads: CAWTRSSGGANTGELFF. The CDR3 bases are TGTGCCTGGACCCGAAGTAGCGGGGGGGCGAACACCGGGGAGCTGTTTTTT.

The chain carries TRBV7-8 and TRBJ2-1; 12 bases are shared with TRBD2. V lost 7 bases, J lost 6 bases, and 13 bases stayed unmatched. CDR1 and CDR2 from the germline V gene are SGHVS and FQNEAQ. The CDR3 runs 17 residues. CDR3 coding DNA: TGTGCCAGCAACGAATTAAAGCTAGCGGGGGGGCCCAATGAGCAGTTCTTC. As protein: CASNELKLAGGPNEQFF.

The chain combines TRBV4-3 with TRBJ2-1, with 8 bases that match TRBD2. The length of the CDR3 is 15 residues. Looked up from germline, CDR1 is LGHNA and CDR2 is YSLEER. V was pared by 5 bases and J by 4 bases, with 7 bases of the junction left unmatched. The CDR3 nucleotides are TGCGCCAGCAGCAGCAGCGGGGGCGAGTACAATGAGCAGTTCTTC. It encodes CASSSSGGEYNEQFF.

The rearrangement links TRBV5-1 to TRBJ2-7, with a possible D match to TRBD1 (6 bases). CDR3 size: 13 residues. Deletions cut 7 bases from V and 6 bases from J, with 17 bases between. Germline V lookup: CDR1 SGHRS, CDR2 YFSETQ. CDR3 in DNA: TGCGCCAGCCCCGGGGACATCCTGGCCGAGCAGTACTTC. It translates to CASPGDILAEQYF.

This clone has just a few counts. The chain is built from TRBV30 and TRBJ1-2, with a weak D call TRBD1 (6 bases). Per germline, CDR1 GTSNPN and CDR2 SVGIG (reference sequence). Trimming cost V 4 bases and J 2 bases, with 11 bases left between them. The CDR3 covers 13 residues. In nucleotides, the CDR3 is TGTGCCTGGATCTCCGGGACAAACTATGGCTACACCTTC. It encodes CAWISGTNYGYTF.

The CDR3: CASRLPGRGNIQYF. The DNA for the CDR3 is TGTGCCAGCAGACTCCCAGGGAGGGGGAACATTCAGTACTTC. The chain links TRBV27 to TRBJ2-4, with D possibly being TRBD2 (7 bases). Deletions cut 6 bases from V and 7 bases from J, with 16 bases between. Germline CDR1 is MNHEY and CDR2 is SMNVEV (reference sequence). CDR3 length: 14 amino acids.

The genes are TRBV11-2 and TRBJ2-1, with 10 positions matching TRBD1. The V segment lost 5 bases and the J segment 10 bases; nucleotides outside the gene matches: 11. Germline CDR1 SGHAT, CDR2 FQNNGV. The CDR3 covers 15 residues. The CDR3 nucleotides read TGTGCCAGCAGCCTCGGGACAGGGGTTTCACGGGAGCAGTTCTTC. This translates into CASSLGTGVSREQFF.

This clone was seen a few times. This sequence joins TRBV5-1 and TRBJ2-1; 13 positions agree with TRBD2. Germline CDR1 is SGHRS and CDR2 is YFSETQ. The V gene end was trimmed by 5 bases and the J gene end by 8 bases; junction bases not matched to a gene: 4. CDR3 length: 14 amino acids. The CDR3 reads CASRRTSGSYEQFF. In DNA form, the CDR3 reads TGCGCCAGCAGGCGGACTAGCGGGAGCTATGAGCAGTTCTTC.

This clone occurred a few times. This chain connects TRBV4-2 to TRBJ1-1; TRBD1 aligns across 8 bases. J lost 3 bases, V lost 4 bases, and 13 bases had no gene match. CDR1 is LGHNA and CDR2 is YNFKEQ in the germline V gene. The CDR3 length is 17 residues. The CDR3 DNA follows: TGTGCCAGCAGCCGCCGACAGGGGAGTTTGAGAGACACTGAAGCTTTCTTT. Its translation is CASSRRQGSLRDTEAFF.

This clone was counted between two and nine times. The chain has TRBV4-3 and TRBJ2-3; 7 bases align to TRBD2. Germline V gives CDR1 LGHNA, CDR2 YSLEER. After removal of 1 base from V and 4 bases from J, the junction contained 14 bases not matched to a gene. The CDR3 spans 18 residues. The chain's CDR3 is CASSQVWFRGSRADTQYF. CDR3 DNA: TGCGCCAGCAGCCAAGTTTGGTTTCGCGGGAGTAGGGCAGATACGCAGTATTTT.

This clone was seen a few times. The chain uses TRBV29-1 and TRBJ2-1, with 10 bases that match TRBD2. This CDR3 has 15 amino acids. CDR1 SQVTM and CDR2 ANQGSEA come from the germline V gene. Trimming took 6 bases from V and 3 from J; bases not matched to a gene: 8. As DNA, the CDR3 is TGCAGCGTAAAAGGACTAGCGGATATCTACAATGAGCAGTTCTTC. It is translated as CSVKGLADIYNEQFF.

This sequence joins TRBV7-9 and TRBJ1-2; the D gene is possibly TRBD1 (6 bases). Germline V gene lookup returns CDR1 SEHNR and CDR2 FQNEAQ (reference sequence). The CDR3 runs to 15 residues. Trimming removed 2 bases from V and 0 bases from J, with 10 bases in between. CDR3 residues: CASSLLGDTNYGYTF. In DNA form, the CDR3 reads TGTGCCAGCAGCTTACTAGGGGACACTAACTATGGCTACACCTTC.

The chain combines TRBV4-2 with TRBJ1-1; TRBD1 matches 7 bases. From germline, CDR1 is LGHNA and CDR2 YNFKEQ. J was trimmed by 6 bases and V by 1 base; bases with no gene match: 5. There are 14 residues in the CDR3. The CDR3 coding sequence is TGTGCCAGCAGCCAAGTGGACAGGTTTGCTGAAGCTTTCTTT. This translates into CASSQVDRFAEAFF.

The J gene is TRBJ2-1, the V gene TRBV7-8; D possibly corresponds to TRBD2 (7 bases). The CDR3 has 16 residues. With 1 base removed from V and 4 bases from J, the gap between germline ends came to 14 bases. CDR1 and CDR2 (germline): SGHVS, FQNEAQ. CDR3 loop: CASSLVGGAGYNEQFF. The CDR3 nucleotides are TGTGCCAGCAGCTTAGTAGGGGGGGCAGGTTACAATGAGCAGTTCTTC.

This clone has just a few counts. The chain combines TRBV6-4 with TRBJ2-7; the match to TRBD1 covers 7 bases. This CDR3 has 13 residues. V was clipped by 11 bases and J by 2 bases; unmatched bases: 9. CDR1 is MRHNA and CDR2 is SNTAGT in the germline V gene. The CDR3 DNA reads as TGTGCCTCAGGGGGACCACGAGCCTACGAGCAGTACTTC. Translation: CASGGPRAYEQYF.

The V call is TRBV2, the J call TRBJ1-4, with D possibly being TRBD1 (5 bases). CDR1 SNHLY and CDR2 FYNNEI come from the germline V gene. The CDR3 is 13 amino acids. V lost 8 bases and J 8 bases, leaving 15 bases between the germline ends. CDR3 residues: CASLGGLLEKLFF. In nucleotides, the CDR3 is TGTGCCAGCTTGGGGGGTCTTCTCGAAAAACTGTTTTTT.

The chain couples TRBV6-5 to TRBJ1-1; 7 positions agree with TRBD1. Trimming took 0 bases from V and 4 from J; bases not matched to a gene: 5. CDR3 size: 15 residues. CDR1 and CDR2 from the germline V gene are MNHEY and SVGAGI. CDR3: CASSYSNRGSTEAFF. Here the CDR3 DNA reads TGTGCCAGCAGTTACTCAAACAGGGGCAGCACTGAAGCTTTCTTT.

This clone was counted a few times. The chain joins TRBV5-4 to TRBJ1-2; 7 bases agree with TRBD1. The CDR3 length is 13 residues. The V gene end was trimmed by 2 bases and the J gene end by 4 bases; junction bases not matched to a gene: 2. Germline-derived CDR1 and CDR2 are SGHNT and YYREEE (reference sequence). CDR3 DNA: TGTGCCAGCAGCTTCCAGGGGGGCTATGGCTACACCTTC. It encodes CASSFQGGYGYTF.